This TCR beta chain appears in the sequencing data of a study of blood T cell repertoires in COVID-19 (TCRdb year 2020). Regarding the study in general: Samples from collaborators originated in the United States, Italy and Spain and spanned both the acute and convalescent phases of COVID-19. The material from the prospective study consisted of cDNA or gDNA derived from T cells, B-cell-depleted T cells, or PBMCs. The dataset comprised deeply sampled blood TCRbeta repertoires from subjects exposed to, actively infected with, or recovered from COVID-19. The repertoires were released in a freely available public database meant as a resource for research on the immune response to SARS-CoV-2. Samples came from the ongoing ImmuneRACE study (first 160 participants) plus 1,254 subjects from 6 global collaborators. The sample metadata nearly always contained a de-identified subject ID, COVID-19 status, age in years and sex. Where available, HLA class I and class II types were taken from metadata supplied by the sample provider and were not determined by assay-based typing.

In the prospective study, participants were roughly 18 to 100 years old, resided in 20 to 30 geographic areas of the United States, and were enrolled through a virtual design. In the prospective study, participants were assigned to cohorts based on the clinical history participants reported in a screening survey and a study questionnaire. Mobile phlebotomists in the prospective study collected whole blood, serum and a nasopharyngeal or oropharyngeal swab from every participant. Participants in the prospective study had the option to provide additional blood draws and questionnaires over an approximately 2-month period. Before DNA extraction, blood samples from the prospective study were shipped at room temperature or frozen. V sheds 3 bases and J sheds 1 base, leaving 9 bases between their ends. CDR3 length: 14 amino acids, cysteine to phenylalanine. The read is trimmed to its CDR3 DNA, 42 bases read in frame from base 1. The germline V gene (reference sequence) provides CDR1 WNHNN and CDR2 SYGVQD.

This clone was seen a single time. There is no known antigen for this receptor. Base qualities are missing; no much larger clone stands one base away. TCRbeta CDR3 regions were amplified from genomic DNA by means of the immunoSEQ Assay, a bias-controlled multiplex PCR. The source study handled its data this way. The number of nucleated cells in each sample was estimated from the amplification of reference gene primers within the assay. To quantify the absolute abundance of each unique TCRbeta CDR3 rearrangement, sequence reads were collapsed and filtered. Productive Simpson clonality was computed per sample as the square root of Simpson's diversity index over productive rearrangements. The table comes from immuneACCESS by way of TCRdb, which keeps in-frame sequences with V and J called. Part of the clones is missing from these tables; in studies checked, under half for an unresolved V gene and the rest for unknown reasons. Clone size and V and J calls were adopted from that table, with D and trimming inferred from the DNA. This sample is represented by more than 250,000 clones; around 88% of them were singletons. Around 1.3% of the sample belongs to the ten largest clones.

What the work shows at the level of the full study, not this receptor alone: The amount of clinical and demographic metadata varied by source and participant and was provided uncurated.

Material: PBMCs or T cells enriched from blood (not recorded which). The chain links TRBV10-1 with TRBJ2-5; there is no confident call for the D gene. This receptor was obtained from a woman in her thirties or forties with acute COVID-19. The base sequence is TGCGCCAGCAGTGAATCCTTCGGCCAAGAGACCCAGTACTTC. The translation is CASSESFGQETQYF.